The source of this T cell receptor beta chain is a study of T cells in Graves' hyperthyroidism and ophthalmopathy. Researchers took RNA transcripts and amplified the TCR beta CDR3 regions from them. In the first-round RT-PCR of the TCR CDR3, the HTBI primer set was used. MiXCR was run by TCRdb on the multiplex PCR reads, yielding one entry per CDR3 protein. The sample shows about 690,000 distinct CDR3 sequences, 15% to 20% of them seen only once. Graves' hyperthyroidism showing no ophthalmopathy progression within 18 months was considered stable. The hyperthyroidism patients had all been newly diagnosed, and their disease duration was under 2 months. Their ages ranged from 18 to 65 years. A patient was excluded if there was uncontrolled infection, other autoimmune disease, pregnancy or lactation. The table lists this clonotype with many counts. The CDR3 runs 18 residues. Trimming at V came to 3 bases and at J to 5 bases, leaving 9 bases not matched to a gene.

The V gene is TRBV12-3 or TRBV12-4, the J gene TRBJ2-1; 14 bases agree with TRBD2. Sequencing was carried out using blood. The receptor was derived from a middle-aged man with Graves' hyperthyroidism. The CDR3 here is CASSFQAATSGRDNEQFF. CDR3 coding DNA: TGTGCCAGCAGTTTCCAGGCTGCGACTAGCGGGAGGGACAATGAGCAGTTCTTC.